A single sample is the source of the 8 T cell receptor beta chains below, sequenced in a study of blood T cell repertoires in COVID-19. Sequencing used immunoSEQ multiplex PCR; TCRdb keeps in-frame clones, though not all of them. The sample shows about 280,000 clones, roughly 80% of them seen only once. The sequenced sample consisted of PBMCs or T cells enriched from blood (not recorded which). The receptors were gathered from a man between 40 and 49 years old who had been exposed to COVID-19.

The chain recombines TRBV6-2 or TRBV6-3 with TRBJ2-7; D perhaps matches TRBD1 (6 bases). CDR1 MNHEY and CDR2 SVGEGT come from the germline V gene. V lost 6 bases, J lost 0 bases, and 15 bases lay in between. This CDR3 is 15 amino acids long. The CDR3, as DNA: TGTGCCAGCAGCTTCCGACAGGTAGCCTCCTACGAGCAGTACTTC. Its protein product is CASSFRQVASYEQYF.

In its sample, this clone was seen a few times. This sequence joins TRBV7-9 and TRBJ2-1, with 9 bases lining up with TRBD1. This CDR3 contains 15 residues. V shed 5 bases and J 5 bases; nucleotides not matched to a gene: 7. CDR1 SEHNR and CDR2 FQNEAQ come from the germline V gene (reference sequence). The DNA for the CDR3 is TGTGCCAGCAGCCCGAGGACAGGGGCGGACAATGAGCAGTTCTTC. Translation: CASSPRTGADNEQFF.

The rearrangement links TRBV29-1 to TRBJ1-1; TRBD1 is a possible D gene (6 bases). V lost 4 bases to trimming and J lost 4 bases, with 7 bases between them. The germline gives CDR1 SQVTM, CDR2 ANQGSEA. The CDR3 is 11 residues long. This CDR3 is CSVGGLTEAFF. CDR3 nucleotide sequence: TGCAGCGTTGGGGGGCTCACTGAAGCTTTCTTT. The complete variable domain, with remaining parts taken from reference TRBV29-1 and TRBJ1-1, reads SAVISQKPSRDICQRGTSLTIQCQVDSQVTMMFWYRQQPGQSLTLIATANQGSEATYESGFVIDKFPISRPNLTFSTLTVSNMSPEDSSIYLCSVGGLTEAFFGQGTRLTVV.

The V gene is TRBV3-1 (or the pseudogene TRBV3-2), the J gene TRBJ1-2, with no clear D. Germline CDR1 is LGHDT and CDR2 is YNNKEL (reference sequence). Deletions cut 4 bases from V and 7 bases from J, with 16 bases between. This CDR3 spans 14 amino acids. In nucleotides, the CDR3 is TGTGCCAGCAGCCCATTTGGGCCCCGGTCTGGCTACACCTTC. This gives the protein CASSPFGPRSGYTF.

The V call is TRBV5-1, the J call TRBJ2-7; 13 bases map to TRBD2. The CDR3 extends over 16 amino acids. V shed 1 base and J 3 bases; nucleotides not matched to a gene: 4. Germline V gene lookup returns CDR1 SGHRS and CDR2 YFSETQ. The chain's CDR3 is CASSLTRTSGSYEQYF. For the CDR3, the DNA is TGCGCCAGCAGCTTGACCCGGACTAGCGGGAGCTACGAGCAGTACTTC.

The chain links TRBV9 to TRBJ2-5; perhaps TRBD2 as D (6 bases). CDR3 length equals 13 residues. V was clipped by 0 bases and J by 5 bases, with 8 bases between them. Germline CDR1 is SGDLS and CDR2 is YYNGEE. The CDR3 sequence is CASSVERGETQYF. In nucleotides, the CDR3 is TGTGCCAGCAGCGTAGAACGGGGGGAGACCCAGTACTTC.

This clone was counted once. V is TRBV5-1 and J is TRBJ1-1; possible D gene TRBD1, 5 bases. The germline gives CDR1 SGHRS, CDR2 YFSETQ. The CDR3 is 16 residues long. V shed 1 base and J shed 1 base, with 14 bases lying between them. Here the CDR3 DNA reads TGCGCCAGCAGCTTGAGTTTGTCAGGGAAGAACACTGAAGCTTTCTTT. Amino acid sequence: CASSLSLSGKNTEAFF.

The rearrangement joins TRBV29-1 to TRBJ2-2, with 8 positions matching TRBD2. Germline CDR1 SQVTM, CDR2 ANQGSEA. The CDR3 runs to 14 residues. Trimming cost V 3 bases and J 3 bases; bases outside gene matches: 3. The CDR3 DNA sequence: TGCAGCGTTGACGCGCGGGAGGACACCGGGGAGCTGTTTTTT. Its protein is CSVDAREDTGELFF.